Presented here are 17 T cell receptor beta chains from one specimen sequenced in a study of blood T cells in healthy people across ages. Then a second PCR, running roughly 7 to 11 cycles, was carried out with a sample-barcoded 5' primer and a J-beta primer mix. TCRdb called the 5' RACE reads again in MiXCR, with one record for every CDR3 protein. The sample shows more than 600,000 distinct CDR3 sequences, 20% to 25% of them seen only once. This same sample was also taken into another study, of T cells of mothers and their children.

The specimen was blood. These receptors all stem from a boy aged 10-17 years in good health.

As DNA, the CDR3 is TGTGCCAGCAGCTTACTTTCGTTAGGTGAGCAGTTCTTC. It specifies CASSLLSLGEQFF. This sequence joins TRBV7-2 and TRBJ2-5; D remains unclear. Matching the DNA end better, TRBJ2-1 makes the J call doubtful. The CDR3 has 13 residues. Germline assignment: CDR1 SGHTA and CDR2 FQGNSA.

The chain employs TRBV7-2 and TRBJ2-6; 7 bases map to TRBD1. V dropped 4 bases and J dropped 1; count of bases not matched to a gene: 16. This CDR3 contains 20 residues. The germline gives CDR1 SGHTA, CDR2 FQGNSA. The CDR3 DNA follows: TGTGCCAGCAGCTCCCAAACCATCGACAGGGTTGGGTCTGGGGCCAACGTCCTGACTTTC. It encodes CASSSQTIDRVGSGANVLTF.

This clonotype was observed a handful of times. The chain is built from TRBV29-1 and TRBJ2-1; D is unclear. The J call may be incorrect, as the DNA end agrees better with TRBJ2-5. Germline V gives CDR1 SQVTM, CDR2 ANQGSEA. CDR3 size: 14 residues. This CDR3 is CSAFVAIGGETQYF. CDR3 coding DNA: TGCAGCGCCTTCGTCGCCATAGGTGGGGAGACCCAGTACTTC.

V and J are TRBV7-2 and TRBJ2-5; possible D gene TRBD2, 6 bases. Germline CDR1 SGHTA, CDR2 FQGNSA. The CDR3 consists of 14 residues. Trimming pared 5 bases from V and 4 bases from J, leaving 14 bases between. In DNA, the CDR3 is TGTGCCAGCAGCCACGGGAGCGACGGAGAGACCCAGTACTTC. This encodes CASSHGSDGETQYF.

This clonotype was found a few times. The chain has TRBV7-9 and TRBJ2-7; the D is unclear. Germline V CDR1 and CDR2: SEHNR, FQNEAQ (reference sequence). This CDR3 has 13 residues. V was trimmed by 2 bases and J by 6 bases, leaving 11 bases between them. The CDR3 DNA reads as TGTGCCAGCAGCTTACCTGGGGTCTCCGAGCAGTACTTC. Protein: CASSLPGVSEQYF.

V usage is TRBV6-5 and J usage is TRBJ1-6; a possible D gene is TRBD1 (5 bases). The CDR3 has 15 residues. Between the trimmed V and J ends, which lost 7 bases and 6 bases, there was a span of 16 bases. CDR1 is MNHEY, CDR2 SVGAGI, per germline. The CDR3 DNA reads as TGTGCCAGCATCGGAAGGGGCGCGGGTAATTCACCCCTCCACTTT. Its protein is CASIGRGAGNSPLHF.

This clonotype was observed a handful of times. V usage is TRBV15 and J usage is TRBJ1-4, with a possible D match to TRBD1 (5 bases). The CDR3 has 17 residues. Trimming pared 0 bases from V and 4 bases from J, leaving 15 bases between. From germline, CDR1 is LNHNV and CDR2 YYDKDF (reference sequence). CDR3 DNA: TGTGCCACCAGCAGAGATGACACGAGGAGGGGTAATGAAAAACTGTTTTTT. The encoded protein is CATSRDDTRRGNEKLFF. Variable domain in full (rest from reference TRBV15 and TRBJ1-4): DAMVIQNPRYQVTQFGKPVTLSCSQTLNHNVMYWYQQKSSQAPKLLFHYYDKDFNNEADTPDNFQSRRPNTSFCFLDIRSPGLGDTAMYLCATSRDDTRRGNEKLFFGSGTQLSVL.

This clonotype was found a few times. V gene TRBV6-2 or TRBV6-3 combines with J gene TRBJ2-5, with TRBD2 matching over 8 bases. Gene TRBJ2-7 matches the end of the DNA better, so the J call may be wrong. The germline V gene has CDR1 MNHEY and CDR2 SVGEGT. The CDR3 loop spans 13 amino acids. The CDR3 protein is CASSYGAGGEQYF. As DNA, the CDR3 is TGTGCCAGCAGTTACGGTGCGGGAGGCGAGCAGTACTTC.

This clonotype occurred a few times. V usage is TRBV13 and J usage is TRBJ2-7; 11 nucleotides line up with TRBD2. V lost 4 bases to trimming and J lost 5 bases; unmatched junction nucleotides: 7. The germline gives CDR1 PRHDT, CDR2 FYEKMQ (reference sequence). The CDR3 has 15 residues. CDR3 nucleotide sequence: TGTGCCAGCAGCTCTATAGCGGGAGGGCAGAACGAGCAGTACTTC. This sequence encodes CASSSIAGGQNEQYF.

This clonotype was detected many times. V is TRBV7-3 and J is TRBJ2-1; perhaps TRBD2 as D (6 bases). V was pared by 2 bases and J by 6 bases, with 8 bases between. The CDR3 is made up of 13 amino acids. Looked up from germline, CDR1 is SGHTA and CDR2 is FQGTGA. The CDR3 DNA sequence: TGTGCCAGCAGCTTATCCGGGAGCAATGAGCAGTTCTTC. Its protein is CASSLSGSNEQFF.

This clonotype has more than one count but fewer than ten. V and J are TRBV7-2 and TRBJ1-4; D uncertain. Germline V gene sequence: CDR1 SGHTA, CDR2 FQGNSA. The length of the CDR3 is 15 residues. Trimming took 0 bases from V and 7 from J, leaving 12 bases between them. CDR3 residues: CASSLAAVGSEKLFF. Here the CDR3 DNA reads TGTGCCAGCAGCTTAGCGGCTGTCGGCAGTGAAAAACTGTTTTTT.

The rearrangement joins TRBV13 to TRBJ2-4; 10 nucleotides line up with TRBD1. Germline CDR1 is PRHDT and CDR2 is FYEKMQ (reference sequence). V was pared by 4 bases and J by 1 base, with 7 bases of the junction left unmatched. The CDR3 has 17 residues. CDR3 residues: CASSSRDRGIAKNIQYF. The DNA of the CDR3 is TGTGCCAGCAGCTCACGGGACAGGGGAATTGCCAAAAACATTCAGTACTTC. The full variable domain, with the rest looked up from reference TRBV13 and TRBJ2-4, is AAGVIQSPRHLIKEKRETATLKCYPIPRHDTVYWYQQGPGQDPQFLISFYEKMQSDKGSIPDRFSAQQFSDYHSELNMSSLELGDSALYFCASSSRDRGIAKNIQYFGAGTRLSVL.

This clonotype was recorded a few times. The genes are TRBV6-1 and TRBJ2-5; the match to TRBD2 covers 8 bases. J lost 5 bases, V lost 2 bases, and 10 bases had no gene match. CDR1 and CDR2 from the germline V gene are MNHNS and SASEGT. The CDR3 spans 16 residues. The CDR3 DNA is TGTGCCAGCAGTGAACGAAAAGCGGGACTAGGCGAGACCCAGTACTTC. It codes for CASSERKAGLGETQYF.

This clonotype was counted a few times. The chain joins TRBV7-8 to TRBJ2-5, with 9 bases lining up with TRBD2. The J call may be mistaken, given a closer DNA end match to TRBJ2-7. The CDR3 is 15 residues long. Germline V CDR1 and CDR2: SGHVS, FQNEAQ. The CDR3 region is CASSDSGGLAYEQYF. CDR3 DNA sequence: TGTGCCAGCAGCGATAGCGGGGGCCTCGCCTACGAGCAGTACTTC.

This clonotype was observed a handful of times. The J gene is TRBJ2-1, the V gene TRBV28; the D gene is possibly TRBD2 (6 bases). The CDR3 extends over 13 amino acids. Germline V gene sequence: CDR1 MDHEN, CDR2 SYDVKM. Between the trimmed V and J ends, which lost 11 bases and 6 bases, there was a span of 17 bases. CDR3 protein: CAARAREFNEQFF. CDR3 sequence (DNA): TGTGCCGCTCGCGCTCGGGAGTTCAATGAGCAGTTCTTC.

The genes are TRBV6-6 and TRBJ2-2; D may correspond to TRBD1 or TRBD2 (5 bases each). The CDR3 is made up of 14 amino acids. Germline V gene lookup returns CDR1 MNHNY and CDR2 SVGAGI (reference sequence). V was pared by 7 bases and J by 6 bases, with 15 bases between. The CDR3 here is CASNPRGAAGELFF. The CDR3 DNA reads TGTGCCAGCAACCCACGAGGGGCCGCCGGGGAGCTGTTTTTT.

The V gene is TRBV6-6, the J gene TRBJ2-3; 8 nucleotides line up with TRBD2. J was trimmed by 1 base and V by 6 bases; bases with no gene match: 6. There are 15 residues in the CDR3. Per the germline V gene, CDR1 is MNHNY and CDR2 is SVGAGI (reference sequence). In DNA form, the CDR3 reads TGTGCCAGCAGAAAAGCGGGAGTAGGCACAGATACGCAGTATTTT. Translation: CASRKAGVGTDTQYF.